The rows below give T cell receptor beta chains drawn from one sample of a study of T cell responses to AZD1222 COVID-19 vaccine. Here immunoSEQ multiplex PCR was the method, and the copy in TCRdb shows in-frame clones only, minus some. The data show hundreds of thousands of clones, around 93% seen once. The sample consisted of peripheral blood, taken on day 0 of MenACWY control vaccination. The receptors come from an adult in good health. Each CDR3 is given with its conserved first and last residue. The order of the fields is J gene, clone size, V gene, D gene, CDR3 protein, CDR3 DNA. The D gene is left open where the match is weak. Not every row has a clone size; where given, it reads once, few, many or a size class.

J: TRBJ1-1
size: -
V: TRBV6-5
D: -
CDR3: CASSYIDTNTEAFF
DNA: TGTGCCAGCAGTTATATCGACACTAACACTGAAGCTTTCTTT

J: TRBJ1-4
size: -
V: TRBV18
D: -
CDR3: CASSPSKVDNEKLFF
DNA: TGTGCCAGCTCACCGTCCAAGGTCGATAATGAAAAACTGTTTTTT

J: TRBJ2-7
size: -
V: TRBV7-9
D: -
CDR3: CASSPRNRVPYEQYF
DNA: TGTGCCAGCAGCCCCCGCAACCGGGTACCCTACGAGCAGTACTTC

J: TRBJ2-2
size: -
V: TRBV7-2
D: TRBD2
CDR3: CASSLAGGNTGELFF
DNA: TGTGCCAGCAGCCTAGCGGGGGGTAACACCGGGGAGCTGTTTTTT

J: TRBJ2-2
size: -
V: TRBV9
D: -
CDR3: CASSVGGSNTGELFF
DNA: TGTGCCAGCAGCGTTGGGGGTTCGAACACCGGGGAGCTGTTTTTT

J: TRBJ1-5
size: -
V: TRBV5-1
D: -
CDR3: CASSSGSNQPQHF
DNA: TGCGCCAGCAGCTCAGGAAGCAATCAGCCCCAGCATTTT

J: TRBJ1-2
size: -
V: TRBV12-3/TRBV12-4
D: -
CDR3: CASSLFSYYGYTF
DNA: TGTGCCAGCAGTTTATTCAGTTACTATGGCTACACCTTC

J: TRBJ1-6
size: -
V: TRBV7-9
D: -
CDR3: CASGIGTQGPLHF
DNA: TGTGCCAGCGGCATAGGAACCCAGGGCCCCCTCCACTTT

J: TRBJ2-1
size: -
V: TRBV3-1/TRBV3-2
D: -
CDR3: CASSQDQGVSGNEQFF
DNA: TGTGCCAGCAGCCAAGATCAGGGTGTTAGCGGCAATGAGCAGTTCTTC

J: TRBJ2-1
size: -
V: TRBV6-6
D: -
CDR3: CASSNLRRGNRIEQFF
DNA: TGTGCCAGCAGCAACCTTAGGCGAGGTAACAGGATCGAGCAGTTCTTC

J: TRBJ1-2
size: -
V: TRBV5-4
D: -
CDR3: CASSSGHSGAYGYTF
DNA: TGTGCCAGCAGCTCGGGACACTCGGGCGCCTATGGCTACACCTTC

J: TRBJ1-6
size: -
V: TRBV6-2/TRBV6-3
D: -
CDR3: CASSSSGTTRSSPLHF
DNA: TGTGCCAGCAGTTCCAGCGGGACAACGCGGAGTTCACCCCTCCACTTT

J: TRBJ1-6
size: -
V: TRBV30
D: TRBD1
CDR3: CAWTDRAPPALHF
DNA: TGTGCCTGGACAGACAGGGCCCCTCCGGCCCTCCACTTT

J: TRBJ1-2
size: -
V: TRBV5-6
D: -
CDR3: CASSPGAGYTF
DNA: TGTGCCAGCAGCCCGGGGGCGGGCTACACCTTC

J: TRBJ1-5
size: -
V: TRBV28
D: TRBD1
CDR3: CASEGTVNQPQHF
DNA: TGTGCCAGCGAAGGGACAGTCAATCAGCCCCAGCATTTT

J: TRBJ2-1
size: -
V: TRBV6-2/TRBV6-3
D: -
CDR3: CASSYSGGNNEQFF
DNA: TGTGCCAGCAGTTACTCCGGGGGAAACAATGAGCAGTTCTTC

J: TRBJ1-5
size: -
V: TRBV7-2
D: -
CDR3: CASSMRVGNQPQHF
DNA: TGTGCCAGCAGCATGAGGGTAGGCAATCAGCCCCAGCATTTT

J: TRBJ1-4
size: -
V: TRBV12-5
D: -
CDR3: CASAMGGLVEKLFF
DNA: TGTGCTAGTGCCATGGGGGGATTGGTTGAAAAACTGTTTTTT

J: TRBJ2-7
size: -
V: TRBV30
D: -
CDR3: CAWSVRGEQYF
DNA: TGTGCCTGGAGTGTAAGGGGCGAGCAGTACTTC

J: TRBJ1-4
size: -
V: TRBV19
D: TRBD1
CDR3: CASSKAGTGNEKLFF
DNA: TGTGCCAGTAGTAAAGCCGGGACAGGAAATGAAAAACTGTTTTTT

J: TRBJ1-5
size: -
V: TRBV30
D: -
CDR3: CAWSVQQGQPQHF
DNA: TGTGCCTGGAGTGTACAGCAGGGGCAGCCCCAGCATTTT

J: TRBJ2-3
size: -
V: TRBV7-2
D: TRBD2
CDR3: CASSLGLAGVTDTQYF
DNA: TGTGCCAGCAGCTTAGGACTAGCGGGGGTCACAGATACGCAGTATTTT

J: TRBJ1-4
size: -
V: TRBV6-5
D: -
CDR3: CASRTMLDSGPLFF
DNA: TGTGCCAGCAGGACAATGCTCGATTCAGGACCCCTGTTTTTT

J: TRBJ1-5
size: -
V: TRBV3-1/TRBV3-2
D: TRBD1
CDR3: CASSQDGTGNQPQHF
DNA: TGTGCCAGCAGCCAAGACGGGACAGGCAATCAGCCCCAGCATTTT

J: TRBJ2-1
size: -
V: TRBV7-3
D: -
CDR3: CASSLTGTGEQFF
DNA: TGTGCCAGCAGCTTAACAGGGACCGGTGAGCAGTTCTTC

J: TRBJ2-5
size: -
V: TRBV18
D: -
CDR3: CASSVDKEETQYF
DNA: TGTGCCAGCTCAGTCGACAAGGAAGAGACCCAGTACTTC

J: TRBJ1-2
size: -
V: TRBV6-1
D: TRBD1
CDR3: CASSESTGDDGYTF
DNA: TGTGCCAGCAGTGAATCGACAGGGGATGATGGCTACACCTTC

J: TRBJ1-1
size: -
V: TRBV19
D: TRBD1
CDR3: CASSFDRGNTEAFF
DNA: TGTGCCAGTAGTTTTGACAGGGGTAACACTGAAGCTTTCTTT

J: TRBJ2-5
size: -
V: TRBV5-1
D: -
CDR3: CASSLDTGILETQYF
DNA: TGCGCCAGCAGCTTGGATACAGGGATCTTAGAGACCCAGTACTTC

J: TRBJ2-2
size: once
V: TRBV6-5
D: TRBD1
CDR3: CASSSLGTANTGELFF
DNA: TGTGCCAGCAGTTCACTCGGGACAGCGAACACCGGGGAGCTGTTTTTT

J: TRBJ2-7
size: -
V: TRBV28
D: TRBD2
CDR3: CASSPPGASAGGRGEQYF
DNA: TGTGCCAGCAGTCCCCCGGGGGCATCAGCGGGGGGTCGTGGCGAGCAGTACTTC

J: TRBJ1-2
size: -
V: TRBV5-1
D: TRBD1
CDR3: CASSVTGDNYGYTF
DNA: TGCGCCAGCAGCGTGACAGGGGACAACTATGGCTACACCTTC

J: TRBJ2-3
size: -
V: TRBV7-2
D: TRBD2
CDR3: CASSTRGRGGDTQYF
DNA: TGTGCCAGCAGCACCCGGGGACGGGGGGGAGATACGCAGTATTTT

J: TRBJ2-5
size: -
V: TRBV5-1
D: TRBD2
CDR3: CASSATSGGRETQYF
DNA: TGCGCCAGCAGCGCAACTAGCGGGGGCCGAGAGACCCAGTACTTC

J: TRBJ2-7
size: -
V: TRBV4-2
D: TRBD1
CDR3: CASSQGLIRGTGVLYEQYF
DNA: TGTGCCAGCAGCCAAGGGCTAATCCGTGGGACAGGGGTCCTCTACGAGCAGTACTTC

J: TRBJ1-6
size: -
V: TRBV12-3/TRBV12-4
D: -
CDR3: CASSSGSPLHF
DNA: TGTGCCAGCAGTTCAGGCTCACCCCTCCACTTT

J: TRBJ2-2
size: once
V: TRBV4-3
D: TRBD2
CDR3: CASSQEAGADTGELFF
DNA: TGCGCCAGCAGCCAAGAAGCGGGGGCGGACACCGGGGAGCTGTTTTTT

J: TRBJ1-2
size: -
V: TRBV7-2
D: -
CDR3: CASSLGGVPNYGYTF
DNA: TGTGCCAGCAGCTTAGGAGGGGTCCCTAACTATGGCTACACCTTC

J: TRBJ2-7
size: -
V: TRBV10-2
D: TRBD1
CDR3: CASRTGSYEQYF
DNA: TGCGCCAGCAGGACAGGGTCCTACGAGCAGTACTTC

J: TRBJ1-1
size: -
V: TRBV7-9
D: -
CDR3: CASSTRTAMNTEAFF
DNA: TGTGCCAGCAGCACTAGGACAGCGATGAACACTGAAGCTTTCTTT

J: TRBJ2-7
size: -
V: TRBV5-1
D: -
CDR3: CASTGGDGLKEQYF
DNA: TGCGCCAGCACCGGCGGGGACGGGTTGAAAGAGCAGTACTTC

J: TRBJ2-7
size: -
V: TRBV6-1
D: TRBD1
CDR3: CASSSDRGRSYEQYF
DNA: TGTGCCAGCAGTTCCGACAGGGGCCGTTCCTACGAGCAGTACTTC

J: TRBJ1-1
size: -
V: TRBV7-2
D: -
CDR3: CAGRSVTEAFF
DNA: TGTGCCGGAAGGTCTGTCACTGAAGCTTTCTTT

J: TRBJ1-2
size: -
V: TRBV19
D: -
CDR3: CAISPRGYYGYTF
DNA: TGTGCCATTAGCCCAAGAGGGTACTATGGCTACACCTTC

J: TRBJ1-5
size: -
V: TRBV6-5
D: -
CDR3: CASSYSRTGNQPQHF
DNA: TGTGCCAGCAGTTACTCGCGGACAGGCAATCAGCCCCAGCATTTT

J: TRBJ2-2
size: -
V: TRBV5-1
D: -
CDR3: CASKFLAGTGELFF
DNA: TGCGCCAGCAAGTTTCTAGCTGGGACCGGGGAGCTGTTTTTT

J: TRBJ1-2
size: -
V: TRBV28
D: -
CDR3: CASSETGYTF
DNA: TGTGCCAGCAGTGAGACTGGCTACACCTTC

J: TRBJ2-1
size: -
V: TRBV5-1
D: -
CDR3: CASSTVRGLRGNEQFF
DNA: TGCGCCAGCAGCACGGTACGGGGATTACGGGGCAATGAGCAGTTCTTC